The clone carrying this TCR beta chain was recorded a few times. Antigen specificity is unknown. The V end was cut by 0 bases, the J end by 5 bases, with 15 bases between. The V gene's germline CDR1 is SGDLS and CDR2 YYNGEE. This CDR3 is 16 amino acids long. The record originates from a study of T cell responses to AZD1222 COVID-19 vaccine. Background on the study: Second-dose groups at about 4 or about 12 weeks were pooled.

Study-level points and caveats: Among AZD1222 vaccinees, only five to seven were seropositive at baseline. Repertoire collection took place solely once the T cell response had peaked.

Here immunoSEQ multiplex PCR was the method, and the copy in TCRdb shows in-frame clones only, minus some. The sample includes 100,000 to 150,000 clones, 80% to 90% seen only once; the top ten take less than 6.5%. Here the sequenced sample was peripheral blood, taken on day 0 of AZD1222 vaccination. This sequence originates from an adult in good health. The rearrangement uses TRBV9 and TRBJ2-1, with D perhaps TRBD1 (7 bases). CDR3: CASSVGGRGRNNEQFF. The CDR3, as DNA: TGTGCCAGCAGCGTAGGCGGCAGGGGGAGGAACAATGAGCAGTTCTTC.